This is a list of T cell receptor beta chains from one sample in a study of cytotoxic CD8 clonotypes in ibrutinib-treated CLL. Some clones are missing from TCRdb's copy, which holds only in-frame ones; the method was immunoSEQ multiplex PCR. The sample records 150,000 or so clones, approximately 80% being singletons. The specimen was PBMCs, collected after 12 months of ibrutinib treatment. Every receptor here comes from a human donor with chronic lymphocytic leukemia. Both conserved end residues are part of each CDR3. D genes are given only for firm matches. A row's size may be missing; if present it is once, few, many or a size class.

v_gene,d_gene,abundance,j_gene,CDR3nt,CDR3aa
TRBV5-6,NA,NA,TRBJ1-3,TGTGCCAGCAGCCCGAACCCCACCGAAAACACCATATATTTT,CASSPNPTENTIYF
TRBV30,NA,NA,TRBJ2-7,TGTGCCTGGATTCAGGGTCGGATTGGAGAGCAGTACTTC,CAWIQGRIGEQYF
TRBV2,NA,few,TRBJ2-6,TGTGCCAGCAGGAACTCTGGGGCCAACGTCCTGACTTTC,CASRNSGANVLTF
TRBV27,TRBD1,NA,TRBJ2-5,TGTGCCAGCAGTTCCGGGACAGGGTATGCCCAAGAGACCCAGTACTTC,CASSSGTGYAQETQYF
TRBV9,TRBD1,NA,TRBJ2-5,TGTGCCAGCAGCGAGGGGACAGTGGGTCCGAAACCGCTCTCATCGTACCAAGAGACCCAGTACTTC,CASSEGTVGPKPLSSYQETQYF
TRBV7-9,NA,NA,TRBJ2-5,TGTGCCAGCAGCTACCCAGGCGTGGTTGAGACCCAGTACTTC,CASSYPGVVETQYF
TRBV18,NA,NA,TRBJ1-4,TGTGCCAGCTCACTCCCGGGGGAAAAACTGTTTTTT,CASSLPGEKLFF
TRBV6-1,NA,NA,TRBJ1-3,TGTGCCAGCAGTGAATCCCGCTCTGGAAACACCATATATTTT,CASSESRSGNTIYF
TRBV11-1,NA,NA,TRBJ1-5,TGTGCCAGCAGCTTAGCAGGAGGACAGCCCCAGCATTTT,CASSLAGGQPQHF
TRBV27,TRBD2,NA,TRBJ2-7,TGTGCCAGCAGTCCCACCGGGACCGTAGCGGGCGAGCAGTACTTC,CASSPTGTVAGEQYF
TRBV29-1,NA,few,TRBJ1-1,TGCAGCGGATATCAGAACACTGAAGCTTTCTTT,CSGYQNTEAFF
TRBV9,TRBD2,NA,TRBJ2-1,TGTGCCAGCACTGGCGGGAGGTCCTACAATGAGCAGTTCTTC,CASTGGRSYNEQFF
TRBV10-1,TRBD1,NA,TRBJ1-5,TGCGCCAGTAAGAAAGGGACAGGGAAAGGGGAGCCCCAGCATTTT,CASKKGTGKGEPQHF
TRBV7-9,NA,once,TRBJ2-7,TGTGCCAGCAGCTTAGAGGCAGGCTCCTACGAGCAGTACTTC,CASSLEAGSYEQYF
TRBV18,NA,NA,TRBJ1-3,TGTGCCAGCTCACCAGACGCAAACACCATATATTTT,CASSPDANTIYF
TRBV7-2,NA,NA,TRBJ2-7,TGTGCCATCAAGGGCACCGGGGGCTCCTACGAGCAGTACTTC,CAIKGTGGSYEQYF
TRBV6-6,NA,NA,TRBJ2-3,TGTGCCAGCAGTGCCTCGCTGGATACGCAGTATTTT,CASSASLDTQYF
TRBV9,NA,NA,TRBJ2-2,TGTGCCAGCAGCGTAGTTGGAGGGATGACCGGGGAGCTGTTTTTT,CASSVVGGMTGELFF
TRBV21-1,NA,NA,TRBJ2-3,TGTGCCAGCGGGGCAAACCGGGACAGCAGCACAGATACGCAGTATTTT,CASGANRDSSTDTQYF
TRBV19,NA,NA,TRBJ1-2,TGTGCCAGTAGTACAACCCCGGCGGGGGGCTACACCTTC,CASSTTPAGGYTF
TRBV6-4,NA,NA,TRBJ1-1,TGTGCCAGCAGTGTCGGTAGTGGGAACACTGAAGCTTTCTTT,CASSVGSGNTEAFF
TRBV6-5,TRBD2,NA,TRBJ2-1,TGTGCCAGCAGTTACTCGACTAGCGGGAGTGGGCGTGAGCAGTTCTTC,CASSYSTSGSGREQFF